Following are 18 T cell receptor beta chains from one sample sequenced in a study of shared clonotypes between healthy human individuals. Measured with immunoSEQ multiplex PCR; TCRdb has only the in-frame clones, and not every one. The repertoire has over a million clones, around 95% of them found once; the top ten carry 1.2%. Sample: naive CD4+ T cells sorted from blood. As to subset: CD45RA+ positively selected. The receptors originated from a man between 25 and 39 years old in good health.

The V call is TRBV27, the J call TRBJ2-6; TRBD1 is a possible D gene (6 bases). In germline, CDR1 is MNHEY, CDR2 SMNVEV (reference sequence). V lost 6 bases to trimming and J lost 2 bases, with 11 bases between them. The CDR3 length is 15 residues. The CDR3 DNA reads as TGTGCCAGCAGAAAACAGGGAACTGGGGCCAACGTCCTGACTTTC. It yields the protein CASRKQGTGANVLTF. Using reference TRBV27 and TRBJ2-6 for the parts outside the CDR3, the full variable domain is EAQVTQNPRYLITVTGKKLTVTCSQNMNHEYMSWYRQDPGLGLRQIYYSMNVEVTDKGDVPEGYKVSRKEKRNFPLILESPSPNQTSLYFCASRKQGTGANVLTFGAGSRLTVL.

V is TRBV10-3 and J is TRBJ1-4, with 11 bases fitting TRBD1. Trimming cost V 10 bases and J 7 bases; bases outside gene matches: 8. Germline V gene sequence: CDR1 ENHRY, CDR2 SYGVKD. The CDR3 totals 14 residues. The CDR3 sequence: CASGQGALGEKLFF. The CDR3 nucleotides read TGTGCCAGCGGACAGGGGGCGCTGGGTGAAAAACTGTTTTTT.

The V call is TRBV4-3, the J call TRBJ2-1; 8 nucleotides align to TRBD2. Germline CDR1 and CDR2: LGHNA and YSLEER. The CDR3 sequence is 17 residues long. Trimming at V came to 0 bases and at J to 8 bases, leaving 12 bases not matched to a gene. The CDR3 DNA sequence: TGCGCCAGCAGCCAAGAGTGGACCGGGAGGGAGGGTTATGAGCAGTTCTTC. Protein sequence: CASSQEWTGREGYEQFF.

The gene calls are TRBV5-5 and TRBJ2-5; D not certain. The J call could be wrong; TRBJ2-7 is a better fit for the DNA end. CDR3 length: 12 residues. CDR1 and CDR2 from the germline V gene are SGHKS and YYEKEE (reference sequence). The CDR3 DNA reads as TGTGCCAGCAGCTTAACCCTCCACGAGCAGTACTTC. Translation gives CASSLTLHEQYF.

The chain carries TRBV7-2 and TRBJ1-1, with D possibly being TRBD1 (5 bases). Per the germline V gene, CDR1 is SGHTA and CDR2 is FQGNSA. With 4 bases removed from V and 3 bases from J, the gap between germline ends came to 21 bases. The CDR3 contains 17 residues. The CDR3 region has the DNA TGTGCCAGCAGCTACAACCTTGGCAGGGTAGGCGACACTGAAGCTTTCTTT. Residues: CASSYNLGRVGDTEAFF.

The chain recombines TRBV6-6 with TRBJ2-3; D unresolved. The CDR3 runs 16 residues. V was clipped by 0 bases and J by 0 bases, with 10 bases between them. The germline gives CDR1 MNHNY, CDR2 SVGAGI (reference sequence). The CDR3 sequence: CASSYSIAVSTDTQYF. In DNA, the CDR3 is TGTGCCAGCAGTTACTCGATTGCAGTTAGCACAGATACGCAGTATTTT.

The chain recombines TRBV29-1 with TRBJ2-7, with TRBD2 identical over 11 bases. The trim removed 4 bases at V and 3 bases at J, leaving 8 bases unmatched. The CDR3 is 15 residues long. CDR1 and CDR2 from the germline V gene are SQVTM and ANQGSEA. CDR3 sequence reads: CSVVGSGRVGYEQYF. The CDR3 DNA sequence: TGCAGCGTTGTAGGTAGCGGGAGGGTCGGCTACGAGCAGTACTTC.

J is TRBJ1-1 and V is TRBV28; possibly TRBD1 for D (6 bases). Trimming shortened V by 5 bases and J by 5 bases, and 18 bases separated the two germline ends. Germline-derived CDR1 and CDR2 are MDHEN and SYDVKM. The CDR3 is made up of 15 amino acids. The CDR3 DNA follows: TGTGCCAGCAGTGATTCCACAGGGTCTCGAACTGAAGCTTTCTTT. Its protein product is CASSDSTGSRTEAFF.

This chain uses TRBV15 with TRBJ2-3, with TRBD2 identical over 10 bases. This CDR3 has 15 residues. V lost 4 bases, J lost 2 bases, and 3 bases stayed unmatched. CDR1 is LNHNV, CDR2 YYDKDF, per germline (reference sequence). CDR3 DNA sequence: TGTGCCACCAGCAAAGCGGGAGGGCCCACAGATACGCAGTATTTT. It specifies CATSKAGGPTDTQYF.

J is TRBJ1-2 and V is TRBV4-2; 8 bases agree with TRBD1. Per the germline V gene, CDR1 is LGHNA and CDR2 is YNFKEQ. The CDR3 spans 13 residues. Trimming removed 4 bases from V and 8 bases from J; junction bases left unmatched: 6. The chain's CDR3 is CASSPPGGRGYTF. CDR3 sequence (DNA): TGTGCCAGCAGCCCACCAGGGGGCCGGGGCTACACCTTC.

V and J are TRBV14 and TRBJ2-5, with 11 bases identical to TRBD2. Germline CDR1 is SGHDN and CDR2 is FVKESK. The ends lost 3 bases at V and 4 bases at J; junction bases unmatched: 10. The CDR3 consists of 17 residues. The CDR3 DNA reads TGTGCCAGCAGCCAGACTCATAGCGGGAGGGGCCGAGAGACCCAGTACTTC. Translated, it gives CASSQTHSGRGRETQYF.

The V gene is TRBV15, the J gene TRBJ1-2, with a possible D match to TRBD1 (6 bases). V was cut by 0 bases and J by 4 bases, with 12 bases left in between. In germline, CDR1 is LNHNV, CDR2 YYDKDF (reference sequence). This CDR3 region has 15 residues. CDR3 protein: CATSRDLGGLYGYTF. The CDR3 DNA sequence: TGTGCCACCAGCAGAGATTTAGGGGGGCTCTATGGCTACACCTTC.

This rearrangement joins TRBV7-9 to TRBJ1-2; 8 nucleotides agree with TRBD1. After removal of 3 bases from V and 7 bases from J, the junction contained 7 bases not matched to a gene. From germline, CDR1 is SEHNR and CDR2 FQNEAQ (reference sequence). This CDR3 spans 14 amino acids. The CDR3 DNA reads TGTGCCAGCAGCTTTGTAGGACAGGGCTCTGGCTACACCTTC. Encoded protein: CASSFVGQGSGYTF.

V gene TRBV27 combines with J gene TRBJ2-7, with 9 positions matching TRBD1. Unmatched junction bases numbered 8, after V lost 6 bases and J lost 5 bases. This CDR3 region has 14 residues. Looked up from germline, CDR1 is MNHEY and CDR2 is SMNVEV (reference sequence). DNA for the CDR3: TGTGCCAGCAGACCGGACAGGGGTACGAACGAGCAGTACTTC. This translates into CASRPDRGTNEQYF.

The chain recombines TRBV5-8 with TRBJ1-5, with 8 bases lining up with TRBD1. CDR1 SGHTS and CDR2 YDEGEE come from the germline V gene. The CDR3 is 17 amino acids. The J segment lost 5 bases and the V segment lost 6 bases, leaving 16 bases of the junction unmatched. CDR3 nucleotide sequence: TGTGCCAGCATTTCCCTCGCTGGGGGACAGGCCGATCAGCCCCAGCATTTT. This translates into CASISLAGGQADQPQHF.

The chain carries TRBV7-3 and TRBJ2-1, with TRBD2 as a possible D gene (6 bases). Germline loops: CDR1 SGHTA, CDR2 FQGTGA. The CDR3 loop spans 15 amino acids. V was trimmed by 2 bases and J by 6 bases, leaving 14 bases between them. The CDR3 coding sequence is TGTGCCAGCAGCTTATCTCCGGGAGTGGGCAATGAGCAGTTCTTC. This translates into CASSLSPGVGNEQFF.

The chain joins TRBV5-1 to TRBJ2-1; 7 bases fit TRBD2. Germline CDR1 is SGHRS and CDR2 is YFSETQ. This CDR3 has 16 residues. The V gene end was trimmed by 1 base and the J gene end by 7 bases; junction bases not matched to a gene: 11. CDR3 sequence (DNA): TGCGCCAGCAGCTTGCGGGTTGCGGGAGAGCGGAATGAGCAGTTCTTC. Residues: CASSLRVAGERNEQFF.

This chain links TRBV11-1 with TRBJ1-4; no reliable D call. Germline assignment: CDR1 SGHAT and CDR2 FQDESV (reference sequence). V gave up 5 bases and J gave up 8 bases, with 15 bases separating them. The CDR3 spans 14 residues. CDR3 DNA: TGTGCCAGCAGCCCCCGGTGGACGTGGGAAAAACTGTTTTTT. It specifies CASSPRWTWEKLFF.